This entry lists 10 T cell receptor beta chains sequenced from one sample in a study of tissue T cells after allogeneic stem cell transplantation. Sequencing was performed with immunoSEQ multiplex PCR; in TCRdb, only in-frame clones are kept and a portion is missing. The profile shows about 4,700 clones, around 63% of them singletons. Sequenced material: duodenal tissue, taken at autopsy. All receptors come from a female patient aged 18-55 years with steroid-refractory graft-versus-host disease after an allogeneic stem cell transplant. Some T cells may be graft donor cells.

This chain links TRBV7-7 with TRBJ2-1; D tentatively reads TRBD1 or TRBD2 (5 bases each). This CDR3 region has 13 residues. CDR1 is SSHAT and CDR2 is FNYEAQ in the germline V gene (reference sequence). Trimming removed 5 bases at V and 4 bases at J, with 9 bases between. CDR3: CASSPGPYNEQFF. The CDR3 DNA follows: TGTGCCAGCAGCCCGGGACCTTACAATGAGCAGTTCTTC.

Only a few counts were recorded for this clone. The gene calls are TRBV7-9 and TRBJ1-6; D is unclear. The V gene's germline CDR1 is SEHNR and CDR2 FQNEAQ (reference sequence). The ends were cut back, 2 bases at V and 4 bases at J, with 9 bases in the middle. The CDR3 totals 15 residues. The CDR3 sequence: CASSLNSGYNSPLHF. The CDR3 nucleotides read TGTGCCAGCAGCTTAAACTCGGGTTATAATTCACCCCTCCACTTT.

Relative to its sample, this clone is medium-sized. This chain uses TRBV5-4 with TRBJ1-3; 7 nucleotides match TRBD1. The ends lost 0 bases at V and 7 bases at J; junction bases unmatched: 4. The CDR3 contains 14 residues. Per the germline V gene, CDR1 is SGHNT and CDR2 is YYREEE (reference sequence). CDR3 loop: CASSLGQGVNTIYF. DNA for the CDR3: TGTGCCAGCAGCTTGGGACAGGGAGTTAACACCATATATTTT.

This clone appeared once. The rearrangement uses TRBV7-6 and TRBJ1-1; TRBD1 matches 8 bases. The CDR3 is made up of 15 amino acids. Trimming took 5 bases from V and 5 from J; bases not matched to a gene: 10. CDR1 is SGHVS, CDR2 FNYEAQ, per germline. CDR3 coding DNA: TGTGCCAGCAGCGAAGGACAGGGAGTAGGGACTGAAGCTTTCTTT. The encoded protein is CASSEGQGVGTEAFF.

The chain carries TRBV6-5 and TRBJ1-3; TRBD1 might be the D (5 bases). The V gene lost 8 bases and the J gene lost 2 bases, with 7 bases spanning the gap. This CDR3 is 12 amino acids long. Germline V gives CDR1 MNHEY, CDR2 SVGAGI. CDR3 loop: CASRGTGNTIYF. As DNA, the CDR3 is TGTGCCAGCCGGGGGACTGGAAACACCATATATTTT.

The chain is built from TRBV9 and TRBJ2-7, with TRBD2 matching over 12 bases. Trimming took 3 bases from V and 4 from J; bases not matched to a gene: 2. The CDR3 consists of 14 residues. The V gene's germline CDR1 is SGDLS and CDR2 YYNGEE. The CDR3 DNA is TGTGCCAGCAGCGCGGGACTAGCGGGTTACGAGCAGTACTTC. This encodes CASSAGLAGYEQYF.

DNA of the CDR3: TGTGCCAGCAGTTACTCCAGGCCCCTCTACGAGCAGTACTTC. Protein sequence: CASSYSRPLYEQYF. This chain links TRBV6-2 or TRBV6-3 with TRBJ2-7; D not certain. Per the germline V gene, CDR1 is MNHEY and CDR2 is SVGEGT. Trimming took 0 bases from V and 3 from J, leaving 9 bases between them. The CDR3 consists of 14 residues.

This chain connects TRBV27 to TRBJ2-1; TRBD2 matches at 9 bases. V dropped 7 bases and J dropped 0; count of bases not matched to a gene: 19. The CDR3 is 20 amino acids. CDR1 is MNHEY, CDR2 SMNVEV, per germline (reference sequence). As DNA, the CDR3 is TGTGCCAGCACCCCCCGGTGGGGACTAGCCTCCTCAAGCTCCTACAATGAGCAGTTCTTC. It specifies CASTPRWGLASSSSYNEQFF.

The chain is built from TRBV5-1 and TRBJ2-1; TRBD2 agrees at 9 bases. The ends lost 0 bases at V and 4 bases at J; junction bases unmatched: 2. Germline assignment: CDR1 SGHRS and CDR2 YFSETQ. This CDR3 contains 15 residues. The CDR3 loop is CASSLGAGGYNEQFF. For the CDR3, the DNA is TGCGCCAGCAGCTTGGGGGCGGGAGGGTACAATGAGCAGTTCTTC.

The rearrangement joins TRBV10-3 to TRBJ2-7; 9 positions match TRBD2. This CDR3 region has 15 residues. Germline CDR1 is ENHRY and CDR2 is SYGVKD. The trim removed 6 bases at V and 0 bases at J, leaving 6 bases unmatched. In DNA form, the CDR3 reads TGTGCCATCAGATCGTTAGCGGGAGTCTCCTACGAGCAGTACTTC. Amino acid sequence: CAIRSLAGVSYEQYF.